The 20 T cell receptor beta chains below were found in one sample sequenced in a study of cytomegalovirus exposure and HLA in healthy donors. The protocol was immunoSEQ multiplex PCR, while the TCRdb copy is restricted to in-frame clones and leaves out a portion. The sample contains fewer than 250,000 clones, around nine tenths of which appear only once. Sequencing was done on a sample of PBMCs. The receptors originated from a man aged 18 to 30 in good health and CMV-seronegative.

The chain combines TRBV29-1 with TRBJ2-3; D gene uncertain. V was cut by 4 bases and J by 2 bases, with 13 bases left in between. The CDR3 totals 14 residues. Per the germline V gene, CDR1 is SQVTM and CDR2 is ANQGSEA. This CDR3 is CSVATQLFTDTQYF. As DNA, the CDR3 is TGCAGCGTTGCGACACAGCTCTTCACAGATACGCAGTATTTT.

The chain links TRBV4-1 to TRBJ2-1, with D maybe TRBD2 (6 bases). This CDR3 spans 17 amino acids. V gave up 3 bases and J gave up 0 bases, with 15 bases separating them. The germline CDR1 and CDR2 sequences are MGHRA and YSYEKL. CDR3 loop: CASSHGRPAHSYNEQFF. The CDR3, as DNA: TGCGCCAGCAGCCACGGGAGACCGGCCCACTCCTACAATGAGCAGTTCTTC.

This clone is classed as medium-sized. The chain carries TRBV12-5 and TRBJ2-2; 10 bases are a match to TRBD1. Germline assignment: CDR1 LGHNT and CDR2 FRNRAP. V trimming: 4 bases; J trimming: 6 bases; junction bases outside the gene matches: 2. CDR3 length: 14 residues. The CDR3 coding sequence is TGTGCTAGTGGTTCCGGGACAGGGGCCGGGGAGCTGTTTTTT. Translated, it gives CASGSGTGAGELFF.

This clone has a single count. CDR3 amino acids: CASSSRDRATMNTEAFF. The CDR3 DNA is TGTGCCAGCAGCAGCCGGGACAGGGCAACCATGAACACTGAAGCTTTCTTT. The chain has TRBV5-6 and TRBJ1-1; 9 nucleotides line up with TRBD1. The V gene end was trimmed by 4 bases and the J gene end by 0 bases; junction bases not matched to a gene: 10. Per germline, CDR1 SGHDT and CDR2 YYEEEE. The CDR3 length is 17 residues.

The chain employs TRBV30 and TRBJ2-1; TRBD2 aligns across 8 bases. Trimming cost V 1 base and J 9 bases; bases outside gene matches: 2. Germline CDR1 and CDR2: GTSNPN and SVGIG (reference sequence). CDR3 size: 12 residues. The CDR3 protein is CAWSEAGGEQFF. Written as DNA, the CDR3 is TGTGCCTGGAGTGAGGCGGGAGGTGAGCAGTTCTTC.

The DNA of the CDR3 is TGTGCCAGCAGTGATACTACGCAGTTCTTC. Its protein is CASSDTTQFF. The chain joins TRBV2 to TRBJ2-1; unclear D gene. Per germline, CDR1 SNHLY and CDR2 FYNNEI. Trimming removed 3 bases from V and 12 bases from J, with 6 bases in between. This CDR3 spans 10 amino acids.

The rearrangement uses TRBV7-2 and TRBJ2-7; the match to TRBD1 covers 9 bases. Germline CDR1 is SGHTA and CDR2 is FQGNSA. The V gene end was trimmed by 3 bases and the J gene end by 7 bases; junction bases not matched to a gene: 13. The CDR3 has 16 residues. CDR3 loop: CASSFRQTGGLKEQYF. CDR3 in DNA: TGTGCCAGCAGCTTCAGACAGACAGGGGGACTGAAGGAGCAGTACTTC.

The V and J genes are TRBV4-1 and TRBJ2-3, with 10 bases that match TRBD2. Trimming at V came to 4 bases and at J to 4 bases, leaving 14 bases not matched to a gene. Germline CDR1 is MGHRA and CDR2 is YSYEKL. This CDR3 region has 18 residues. DNA for the CDR3: TGCGCCAGCAGCCCTGCCCCCTCTAGCGGGAGTAGTTCAGATACGCAGTATTTT. As protein: CASSPAPSSGSSSDTQYF.

A single count supports this clone. The chain combines TRBV7-8 with TRBJ2-3; no clear D. V lost 2 bases to trimming and J lost 6 bases, with 9 bases between them. Germline V gives CDR1 SGHVS, CDR2 FQNEAQ. The CDR3 loop spans 13 amino acids. The CDR3 is CASSLPSMDTQYF. DNA of the CDR3: TGTGCCAGCAGCTTACCCAGTATGGATACGCAGTATTTT.

The chain links TRBV28 to TRBJ1-6; D unresolved. Germline CDR1 MDHEN, CDR2 SYDVKM. The CDR3 runs to 12 residues. Deletions cut 3 bases from V and 14 bases from J, with 11 bases between. This CDR3 reads CASSLRVASLHF. The CDR3 coding sequence is TGTGCCAGCAGTTTGCGGGTCGCATCCCTCCACTTT.

The V gene is TRBV28, the J gene TRBJ1-5; D possibly corresponds to TRBD1 (5 bases). Looked up from germline, CDR1 is MDHEN and CDR2 is SYDVKM. The CDR3 loop spans 14 amino acids. V was cut by 11 bases and J by 6 bases, with 20 bases left in between. CDR3 region: CAGGIRGPIQPQHF. CDR3 nucleotide sequence: TGTGCCGGCGGCATAAGGGGCCCGATTCAGCCCCAGCATTTT.

V is TRBV5-5 and J is TRBJ2-7; weak D call: TRBD1 (6 bases). The CDR3 runs 15 residues. V lost 4 bases and J 0 bases, leaving 14 bases between the germline ends. Per the germline V gene, CDR1 is SGHKS and CDR2 is YYEKEE (reference sequence). CDR3 loop: CASSRRTGSSYEQYF. The CDR3 DNA reads TGTGCCAGCAGCAGGAGAACAGGGAGCTCCTACGAGCAGTACTTC.

The CDR3 is CASSQEGQAGELFF. Here the CDR3 DNA reads TGCGCCAGCAGCCAAGAGGGGCAGGCCGGGGAGCTGTTTTTT. The chain employs TRBV4-3 and TRBJ2-2, with a possible D match to TRBD1 (5 bases). This CDR3 is built from 14 residues. Germline V gene data show CDR1 as LGHNA and CDR2 as YSLEER. Trimming stripped 0 bases from V and 6 bases from J, with 8 bases between.

CDR3 residues: CASSQLAGVYEQYF. The CDR3 DNA reads as TGTGCCAGCAGCCAACTAGCGGGAGTCTACGAGCAGTACTTC. The J gene is TRBJ2-7, the V gene TRBV27; 11 bases map to TRBD2. The germline CDR1 and CDR2 sequences are MNHEY and SMNVEV (reference sequence). V dropped 6 bases and J dropped 3; count of bases not matched to a gene: 4. The CDR3 loop spans 14 amino acids.

This clone was seen a handful of times. The J gene is TRBJ1-1, the V gene TRBV28; 10 bases match TRBD1. The J segment lost 5 bases and the V segment lost 6 bases, leaving 3 bases of the junction unmatched. CDR3 length equals 13 residues. CDR1 and CDR2 from the germline V gene are MDHEN and SYDVKM. The CDR3 sequence: CASRPGQGTEAFF. CDR3 DNA sequence: TGTGCCAGCAGGCCGGGACAGGGGACTGAAGCTTTCTTT.

This clone was detected only once. The genes are TRBV11-3 and TRBJ2-1, with 8 bases matching TRBD2. J was trimmed by 3 bases and V by 1 base; bases with no gene match: 2. This CDR3 region has 15 residues. CDR1 is SGHNT and CDR2 is YENEEA in the germline V gene. CDR3 region: CASSLGGLDYNEQFF. CDR3 in DNA: TGTGCCAGCAGCTTAGGGGGACTAGACTACAATGAGCAGTTCTTC. Complete variable domain (other parts from reference TRBV11-3 and TRBJ2-1): EAGVVQSPRYKIIEKKQPVAFWCNPISGHNTLYWYLQNLGQGPELLIRYENEEAVDDSQLPKDRFSAERLKGVDSTLKIQPAELGDSAVYLCASSLGGLDYNEQFFGPGTRLTVL.

The rearrangement joins TRBV28 to TRBJ1-5; perhaps TRBD1 as D (6 bases). Germline assignment: CDR1 MDHEN and CDR2 SYDVKM. The CDR3 sequence is 15 residues long. V lost 2 bases, J lost 5 bases, and 13 bases lay in between. CDR3 residues: CASSLPGGGDQPQHF. Written as DNA, the CDR3 is TGTGCCAGCAGTTTACCTGGGGGCGGAGATCAGCCCCAGCATTTT.

This sequence joins TRBV5-1 and TRBJ2-3; TRBD2 matches 11 bases. This CDR3 region has 15 residues. V dropped 5 bases and J dropped 3; count of bases not matched to a gene: 5. In germline, CDR1 is SGHRS, CDR2 YFSETQ. CDR3: CASRQTSGGTDTQYF. CDR3 DNA sequence: TGCGCCAGCAGACAAACTAGCGGGGGAACAGATACGCAGTATTTT.

This chain uses TRBV7-2 with TRBJ2-7; TRBD2 matches at 10 bases. The J segment lost 4 bases and the V segment lost 5 bases, leaving 5 bases of the junction unmatched. Germline lookup yields CDR1 SGHTA and CDR2 FQGNSA. The length of the CDR3 is 14 residues. CDR3 nucleotides: TGTGCCAGCAGCCCGGGACTAGCGATGTACGAGCAGTACTTC. This translates into CASSPGLAMYEQYF.

The chain recombines TRBV18 with TRBJ2-1; 12 bases line up with TRBD1. The V gene end was trimmed by 6 bases and the J gene end by 7 bases; junction bases not matched to a gene: 16. The germline V gene encodes CDR1 KGHSH and CDR2 LQKENI. CDR3 size: 18 residues. DNA of the CDR3: TGTGCCAGCTCGCCCCGGGACAGGGGGCGGAGATGGGGTAATGAGCAGTTCTTC. Translated: CASSPRDRGRRWGNEQFF. The entire variable domain, with the rest obtained from reference TRBV18 and TRBJ2-1, is as follows: NAGVMQNPRHLVRRRGQEARLRCSPMKGHSHVYWYRQLPEEGLKFMVYLQKENIIDESGMPKERFSAEFPKEGPSILRIQQVVRGDSAAYFCASSPRDRGRRWGNEQFFGPGTRLTVL.